The 14 T cell receptor beta chains below all came from one sample that was sequenced in a study of cytomegalovirus exposure and HLA in healthy donors (dated 2017 in TCRdb). The library was made by the immunoSEQ multiplex PCR assay. A mixture of 60 forward primers for TCR Vbeta segments and 13 reverse primers for TCR Jbeta segments was used in the multiplex PCR. Held by TCRdb, this immuneACCESS table contains in-frame sequences only and omits some clones. Under half of the omission traces to an unresolved V gene where checked; the cause of the rest is unknown. For this sample there are about 120,000 clones; 15% appear just once. 1.5% to 2% of the sample comes from the top ten. What was sequenced was PBMCs. The source of these receptors is a woman aged 18-30 years in good health and CMV-seronegative.

In its sample, this clone was seen a few times. This chain joins TRBV28 and TRBJ2-1; no clear D. From germline, CDR1 is MDHEN and CDR2 SYDVKM. The CDR3 totals 14 residues. V was trimmed by 3 bases and J by 0 bases, leaving 6 bases between them. CDR3 amino acids: CASSFPSSYNEQFF. CDR3 bases: TGTGCCAGCAGTTTCCCGAGCTCCTACAATGAGCAGTTCTTC.

This chain's CDR3 is CAWSADRGGYGYTF. As DNA, the CDR3 is TGTGCCTGGAGTGCAGACAGGGGCGGCTATGGCTACACCTTC. This chain uses TRBV30 with TRBJ1-2; TRBD1 agrees at 8 bases. CDR3 length: 14 amino acids. V lost 1 base to trimming and J lost 4 bases; unmatched junction nucleotides: 5. In germline, CDR1 is GTSNPN, CDR2 SVGIG (reference sequence). Using reference TRBV30 and TRBJ1-2 for the parts outside the CDR3, the full variable domain is SQTIHQWPATLVQPVGSPLSLECTVEGTSNPNLYWYRQAAGRGLQLLFYSVGIGQISSEVPQNLSASRPQDRQFILSSKKLLLSDSGFYLCAWSADRGGYGYTFGSGTRLTVV.

J is TRBJ2-7 and V is TRBV2; D perhaps matches TRBD2 (5 bases). This CDR3 is 13 amino acids long. Trimming took off 7 bases at V and 3 bases at J, with 13 bases between the two ends. Germline lookup yields CDR1 SNHLY and CDR2 FYNNEI. CDR3 nucleotide sequence: TGTGCCAGCACCGAGGGTAGTCTCTACGAGCAGTACTTC. Residues: CASTEGSLYEQYF.

This clone appeared a few times. The CDR3 protein is CASSPGSETQYF. CDR3 nucleotides: TGTGCCAGCAGCCCAGGGTCGGAGACCCAGTACTTC. The V and J genes are TRBV6-5 and TRBJ2-5; weak D call: TRBD1 (5 bases). From germline, CDR1 is MNHEY and CDR2 SVGAGI. Trimming left V 6 bases short and J 5 bases short, with 10 bases between. The CDR3 loop spans 12 amino acids.

In this sample, this clone turned up a few times. This chain joins TRBV5-1 and TRBJ1-1; TRBD1 might be the D (6 bases). The ends were cut back, 6 bases at V and 1 base at J, with 16 bases in the middle. The CDR3 covers 15 residues. The V gene's germline CDR1 is SGHRS and CDR2 YFSETQ. The CDR3: CASNRGGGENTEAFF. CDR3 coding DNA: TGCGCCAGCAACCGGGGGGGCGGTGAGAACACTGAAGCTTTCTTT.

A few counts support this clone. The CDR3, as DNA: TGTGCCAGCAGCCAATCAAGGGGGCTTAATCAGCCCCAGCATTTT. Translated: CASSQSRGLNQPQHF. J is TRBJ1-5 and V is TRBV16; the match to TRBD1 covers 7 bases. The trim removed 0 bases at V and 4 bases at J, leaving 3 bases unmatched. The CDR3 totals 15 residues. Germline V gives CDR1 KGHSY, CDR2 FQNENV.

There are a few counts of this clone. V gene TRBV23-1 combines with J gene TRBJ2-7, with TRBD2 as a possible D gene (6 bases). TRBV23-1 is an ORF, and what it does is uncertain. The CDR3 is 14 amino acids. Between the trimmed V and J ends, which lost 6 bases and 2 bases, there was a span of 14 bases. As DNA, the CDR3 is TGCGCCAGCAGCCAACGCGGGGAAACCTACGAGCAGTACTTC. Protein product: CASSQRGETYEQYF.

The rearrangement joins TRBV10-2 to TRBJ1-1; D unresolved. This CDR3 contains 13 residues. V was clipped by 2 bases and J by 7 bases, with 11 bases between them. Germline CDR1 reads WSHSY; CDR2 reads SAAADI. CDR3 amino acids: CASSEAGHYEAFF. The DNA of the CDR3 is TGCGCCAGCAGTGAGGCGGGCCACTATGAAGCTTTCTTT.

This chain connects TRBV28 to TRBJ2-7; 7 bases agree with TRBD1. The V gene end was trimmed by 6 bases and the J gene end by 3 bases; junction bases not matched to a gene: 8. The CDR3 consists of 14 residues. Germline V gene sequence: CDR1 MDHEN, CDR2 SYDVKM. This CDR3 reads CASRGWTGYYEQYF. DNA for the CDR3: TGTGCCAGCAGGGGGTGGACAGGATACTACGAGCAGTACTTC.

The chain combines TRBV19 with TRBJ1-4; no definite D call. This CDR3 spans 16 amino acids. In germline, CDR1 is LNHDA, CDR2 SQIVND (reference sequence). V lost 3 bases and J lost 8, with 19 bases in between. The CDR3 DNA is TGTGCCAGTAGTATCCTGGTCACGGGGTCCGTCGAAAAACTGTTTTTT. It is translated as CASSILVTGSVEKLFF.

This clone was seen a handful of times. The chain joins TRBV5-4 to TRBJ1-1; D not certain. The CDR3 length is 14 residues. The ends were cut back, 3 bases at V and 1 base at J, with 10 bases in the middle. The germline V gene has CDR1 SGHNT and CDR2 YYREEE (reference sequence). CDR3 bases: TGTGCCAGCAGCTCCCGGGTGGGGAACACTGAAGCTTTCTTT. It codes for CASSSRVGNTEAFF.

This chain connects TRBV5-1 to TRBJ2-1, with 10 bases lining up with TRBD1. The CDR3 has 18 residues. The V and J ends lost 0 bases and 6 bases, in that order; junction bases with no gene match: 12. CDR1 and CDR2 (germline): SGHRS, YFSETQ. The DNA for the CDR3 is TGCGCCAGCAGCTTGGGTCTTCAGACAGGGGGCGATGGCAATGAGCAGTTCTTC. This translates into CASSLGLQTGGDGNEQFF.

This clone was seen a handful of times. The rearrangement joins TRBV19 to TRBJ1-2; 8 positions agree with TRBD1. In germline, CDR1 is LNHDA, CDR2 SQIVND (reference sequence). The CDR3 consists of 17 residues. V shed 5 bases, J shed 2 bases, and the junction held 13 bases outside the gene matches. CDR3 loop: CASSVPGQDVWNYGYTF. Here the CDR3 DNA reads TGTGCCAGTAGTGTCCCGGGACAGGACGTTTGGAACTATGGCTACACCTTC.

This clone was picked up a small number of times. The chain employs TRBV28 and TRBJ2-3; D is ambiguous. Germline V gene sequence: CDR1 MDHEN, CDR2 SYDVKM. V dropped 8 bases and J dropped 0 bases, with 9 bases sitting between them. The CDR3 runs 13 residues. The CDR3 sequence is CASSAPSTDTQYF. The CDR3 bases are TGTGCCAGCTCAGCGCCGAGCACAGATACGCAGTATTTT.